The next 21 T cell receptor beta chains were all read from a single sample in a study of blood T cell repertoires in COVID-19. Assay used: immunoSEQ multiplex PCR; TCRdb lists only in-frame clones, some missing. The data show approximately 250,000 clones, about nine tenths seen once. Material: peripheral blood. Receptor source: a middle-aged man with active or convalescent COVID-19.

This clone was counted a single time. The chain combines TRBV29-1 with TRBJ2-7; no reliable D call. The CDR3 sequence is 11 residues long. In germline, CDR1 is SQVTM, CDR2 ANQGSEA. The V end lost 4 bases, the J end lost 4 bases, and 8 bases lay between the germline ends. The CDR3 DNA sequence: TGCAGCGTTGTACACGTATACGAGCAGTACTTC. Translating it yields CSVVHVYEQYF.

The rearrangement uses TRBV6-5 and TRBJ1-5, with a weak D call TRBD1 (6 bases). Trimming shortened V by 6 bases and J by 7 bases, and 13 bases separated the two germline ends. The CDR3 is 13 residues long. Germline CDR1 and CDR2: MNHEY and SVGAGI. The CDR3 here is CASRTQGSQPQHF. CDR3 sequence (DNA): TGTGCCAGCAGGACTCAGGGGAGCCAGCCCCAGCATTTT.

The chain couples TRBV6-5 to TRBJ1-1; no clear D gene. The V gene's germline CDR1 is MNHEY and CDR2 SVGAGI. Trimming left V 0 bases short and J 7 bases short, with 6 bases between. The CDR3 consists of 12 residues. This chain's CDR3 is CASSYSADEAFF. DNA of the CDR3: TGTGCCAGCAGTTACTCTGCAGATGAAGCTTTCTTT.

The chain uses TRBV19 and TRBJ1-2; 7 nucleotides align to TRBD1. Germline V gives CDR1 LNHDA, CDR2 SQIVND (reference sequence). The CDR3 loop spans 15 amino acids. Unmatched junction bases numbered 5, after V lost 2 bases and J lost 2 bases. The CDR3 DNA reads as TGTGCCAGTAGTATAATCGGACAGGAGAACTATGGCTACACCTTC. This gives the protein CASSIIGQENYGYTF.

In regard to this clone: This same CDR3 is encoded by further DNA sequences in the sample. The rearrangement uses TRBV27 and TRBJ2-1, with 7 positions matching TRBD2. Germline loops: CDR1 MNHEY, CDR2 SMNVEV (reference sequence). V dropped 2 bases and J dropped 0; count of bases not matched to a gene: 1. CDR3 length: 15 amino acids. The CDR3 nucleotides are TGTGCCAGCAGTTTAGGCGGGAGCTCCTACAATGAGCAGTTCTTC. It specifies CASSLGGSSYNEQFF.

The rearrangement uses TRBV6-1 and TRBJ1-1; D perhaps matches TRBD1 (5 bases). This CDR3 region has 13 residues. The germline gives CDR1 MNHNS, CDR2 SASEGT. Trimming cost V 2 bases and J 11 bases, with 15 bases left between them. This chain's CDR3 is CASSEWKGEAAFF. The CDR3 bases are TGTGCCAGCAGTGAATGGAAAGGGGAGGCGGCTTTCTTT.

The chain links TRBV30 to TRBJ2-7; 7 bases are shared with TRBD1. With V trimmed by 3 bases and J by 3 bases, 8 bases remained unmatched. CDR1 and CDR2 from the germline V gene are GTSNPN and SVGIG (reference sequence). The CDR3 extends over 14 amino acids. The CDR3 nucleotides read TGTGCCTGGAGGAGAGAACAGGGGATCTACGAGCAGTACTTC. It codes for CAWRREQGIYEQYF.

This rearrangement joins TRBV10-1 to TRBJ2-2; TRBD2 aligns across 10 bases. CDR1 is WNHNN and CDR2 is SYGVQD in the germline V gene (reference sequence). The CDR3 contains 15 residues. J was trimmed by 4 bases and V by 4 bases; bases with no gene match: 3. In nucleotides, the CDR3 is TGCGCCAGCAGTGGAGTAGCGGGAGGCACCGGGGAGCTGTTTTTT. Its translation: CASSGVAGGTGELFF.

The DNA of the CDR3 is TGTGCCAGCATGGGCTTGAGTTGGGAGACCCAGTACTTC. This translates into CASMGLSWETQYF. This sequence joins TRBV2 and TRBJ2-5, with D uncertain. V lost 7 bases and J lost 5, with 14 bases in between. In germline, CDR1 is SNHLY, CDR2 FYNNEI. The CDR3 loop spans 13 amino acids.

V is TRBV4-1 and J is TRBJ1-5; 8 bases match TRBD1. V lost 3 bases to trimming and J lost 2 bases; unmatched junction nucleotides: 12. From germline, CDR1 is MGHRA and CDR2 YSYEKL. The CDR3 contains 18 residues. The CDR3 DNA reads TGCGCCAGCAGCCAGTGGACAGGGAACCGCGGTGGCAATCAGCCCCAGCATTTT. Translated: CASSQWTGNRGGNQPQHF.

The chain has TRBV24-1 and TRBJ2-7; 7 bases align to TRBD1. V was clipped by 5 bases and J by 2 bases; unmatched bases: 8. Germline CDR1 KGHDR, CDR2 SFDVKD. The CDR3 totals 15 residues. The CDR3 spells CATSGPGQRAYEQYF. The CDR3 DNA sequence: TGTGCCACCAGTGGCCCGGGACAGAGAGCCTACGAGCAGTACTTC.

The chain combines TRBV7-3 with TRBJ2-2; TRBD2 agrees at 10 bases. V was clipped by 6 bases and J by 0 bases; unmatched bases: 4. Germline loops: CDR1 SGHTA, CDR2 FQGTGA. CDR3 length: 16 residues. CDR3 in DNA: TGTGCCAGCAGGGCTAGCGGGAGAGCGAACACCGGGGAGCTGTTTTTT. Its translation is CASRASGRANTGELFF.

The rearrangement joins TRBV6-6 to TRBJ2-1, with 8 bases identical to TRBD2. The CDR3 spans 16 residues. Trimming at V came to 2 bases and at J to 10 bases, leaving 13 bases not matched to a gene. Germline V gene sequence: CDR1 MNHNY, CDR2 SVGAGI (reference sequence). The CDR3 DNA sequence: TGTGCCAGCAGTTACAGGCGACTAGCGCTCCCAGGGGAGCAGTTCTTC. Translating gives CASSYRRLALPGEQFF.

The CDR3 loop reads CAWSRTGGSGNTIYF. DNA of the CDR3: TGTGCCTGGAGCAGAACAGGGGGCTCTGGAAACACCATATATTTT. The V and J genes are TRBV30 and TRBJ1-3; 8 bases align to TRBD1. In germline, CDR1 is GTSNPN, CDR2 SVGIG (reference sequence). This CDR3 is 15 amino acids long. V trimming: 3 bases; J trimming: 0 bases; junction bases outside the gene matches: 4.

This chain uses TRBV5-8 with TRBJ2-5; possibly TRBD1 for D (5 bases). Trimming pared 4 bases from V and 8 bases from J, leaving 15 bases between. The CDR3 spans 13 residues. The germline V gene has CDR1 SGHTS and CDR2 YDEGEE. The CDR3 protein is CASSEAGISTQYF. CDR3 in DNA: TGTGCCAGCAGCGAGGCAGGGATATCTACCCAGTACTTC.

The chain uses TRBV4-1 and TRBJ2-5, with 8 bases identical to TRBD2. CDR3 length: 20 residues. Trimming took 0 bases from V and 7 from J; bases not matched to a gene: 22. Germline V lookup: CDR1 MGHRA, CDR2 YSYEKL. CDR3 amino acids: CASSQEPGGRDSGIRGTQYF. The CDR3 nucleotides read TGCGCCAGCAGCCAAGAACCGGGAGGGCGGGACTCTGGCATCAGGGGGACCCAGTACTTC.

The CDR3 DNA is TGTGCCAGCAGCGTAGCGGCAGGGACTGAAGCTTTCTTT. This translates into CASSVAAGTEAFF. The chain joins TRBV9 to TRBJ1-1, with a tentative D call TRBD1 (5 bases). From germline, CDR1 is SGDLS and CDR2 YYNGEE. CDR3 length: 13 amino acids. Trimming stripped 0 bases from V and 5 bases from J, with 8 bases between. Full variable domain (outside the CDR3, taken from reference TRBV9 and TRBJ1-1): DSGVTQTPKHLITATGQRVTLRCSPRSGDLSVYWYQQSLDQGLQFLIQYYNGEERAKGNILERFSAQQFPDLHSELNLSSLELGDSALYFCASSVAAGTEAFFGQGTRLTVV.

Remarks on this clone: Other DNA sequences in the same sample also yield this CDR3. The CDR3 DNA is TGTGCCACCCTTAGCCAGTCGGAGCAGTTCTTC. Its protein product is CATLSQSEQFF. The rearrangement joins TRBV7-8 to TRBJ2-1; D unresolved. The CDR3 is 11 residues long. Trimming cost V 10 bases and J 10 bases, with 14 bases left between them. Germline V gene sequence: CDR1 SGHVS, CDR2 FQNEAQ.

The chain links TRBV19 to TRBJ1-1, with D perhaps TRBD1 (5 bases). This CDR3 has 12 residues. The V end was cut by 5 bases, the J end by 4 bases, with 8 bases between. Germline V lookup: CDR1 LNHDA, CDR2 SQIVND (reference sequence). The CDR3 DNA follows: TGTGCCAGTAGTGCAGGGCGCACTGAAGCTTTCTTT. Translated: CASSAGRTEAFF.

The chain employs TRBV29-1 and TRBJ2-3, with D perhaps TRBD2 (6 bases). This CDR3 region has 13 residues. With 1 base removed from V and 1 base from J, the gap between germline ends came to 6 bases. Germline V CDR1 and CDR2: SQVTM, ANQGSEA. CDR3 sequence (DNA): TGCAGCGTTGAAGCGGGGGGCACAGATACGCAGTATTTT. It codes for CSVEAGGTDTQYF.

The chain recombines TRBV9 with TRBJ2-5, with 8 bases lining up with TRBD2. Germline CDR1 is SGDLS and CDR2 is YYNGEE. Unmatched junction bases numbered 6, after V lost 4 bases and J lost 1 base. The CDR3 has 15 amino acids. CDR3 region: CASSRYSGAQETQYF. Here the CDR3 DNA reads TGTGCCAGCAGCCGGTATAGCGGGGCCCAAGAGACCCAGTACTTC.